This TCR beta chain was identified in a study of blood T cell repertoires in COVID-19 (TCRdb year 2020). Turning to the overall study: Collaborator samples came from the United States, Italy and Spain and covered acute and convalescent phases of COVID-19. The prospective study material was composed of cDNA or gDNA derived from T cells, B-cell-depleted T cells, or PBMCs. Deeply sampled blood TCRbeta repertoires from subjects exposed to, actively infected with, or recovered from COVID-19 were included in the dataset. The repertoires were released in a freely available public database meant as a resource for research on the immune response to SARS-CoV-2. The samples were drawn from two sources: the first 160 participants of the ongoing ImmuneRACE study, and 1,254 subjects contributed by 6 global collaborators. The sample metadata nearly always contained a de-identified subject ID, COVID-19 status, age in years and sex. Where HLA class I and class II types were available, the types were taken from metadata supplied by the sample provider, not from assay-based typing.

In Seattle, one collaborating source enrolled patients while the infection was active and tracked those patients longitudinally over the course of disease. Each collaborating institution followed its own protocols to collect whole blood in K2EDTA tubes. For TCRbeta analysis, collaborator samples were shipped as frozen whole blood, as isolated PBMCs, or as DNA extracted from either sample type. The immunoSEQ Assay, a bias-controlled multiplex PCR, was used to amplify TCRbeta CDR3 regions from genomic DNA. The original pipeline was this. Nucleated cell counts per sample were estimated from amplification of reference gene primers within the assay. To quantify the absolute abundance of each unique TCRbeta CDR3 rearrangement, sequence reads were collapsed and filtered. For each sample, productive Simpson clonality was calculated as the square root of Simpson's diversity index across productive rearrangements. TCRdb carries this immuneACCESS record with in-frame sequences only. Its versions omit some clonotypes, under half of them owing to an unresolved V gene in the studies checked, with the rest unexplained. That table supplies the V and J calls and clone size; D and trimming were determined from the DNA. This sample holds roughly 320,000 clones; just under 90% were observed only once. The ten largest clones represent roughly 6.3% of the sample.

Overall study outcomes, separate from this receptor: Clinical and demographic metadata were provided uncurated, with the amount varying by source and participant.

On this clone itself: The antigen it recognizes is unknown. Per-base quality was not reported, and no clone a single base away is much larger than it.

The source material was peripheral blood. The TCR was taken from a woman in her forties or fifties with COVID-19, enrolled during active disease.

The CDR3 protein is CASSGRSMGTGGQEKLFF. The bases read TGTGCCAGCTCTGGCCGTTCGATGGGGACAGGGGGCCAAGAAAAACTGTTTTTT. The chain uses TRBV18 and TRBJ1-4; 12 bases in between match TRBD1. V is cut back by 6 bases and J by 8 bases, with 16 bases in the junction unmatched. The CDR3, cysteine through phenylalanine, is 18 amino acids long. CDR3 DNA only is kept here, 54 bases in frame from base 1. CDR1 and CDR2 are drawn from the germline V gene: KGHSH, LQKENI. Supplemented by the reference TRBV18 and TRBJ1-4 proteins around the CDR3, the complete variable domain is NAGVMQNPRHLVRRRGQEARLRCSPMKGHSHVYWYRQLPEEGLKFMVYLQKENIIDESGMPKERFSAEFPKEGPSILRIQQVVRGDSAAYFCASSGRSMGTGGQEKLFFGSGTQLSVL.